These 27 T cell receptor beta chains were all obtained from the same sample, sequenced in a study of cytomegalovirus exposure and HLA in healthy donors. PCR employed 60 Vbeta and 13 Jbeta primers. The assay was immunoSEQ multiplex PCR, and TCRdb's table has in-frame clones only and misses some. Among under 200,000 clones listed, 70% to 80% were seen once. The sequenced sample was PBMCs. These receptor sequences come from a man in his forties or fifties in good health and CMV-seronegative.

The sample holds one count of this clone. The CDR3: CASSYSSGAYEQYF. CDR3 DNA: TGTGCCAGCAGTTACAGTAGCGGGGCCTACGAGCAGTACTTC. V gene TRBV6-5 combines with J gene TRBJ2-7; 8 bases map to TRBD2. Trimming cost V 2 bases and J 2 bases; bases outside gene matches: 2. Germline assignment: CDR1 MNHEY and CDR2 SVGAGI. There are 14 residues in the CDR3.

The V and J genes are TRBV2 and TRBJ2-5, with 12 bases matching TRBD2. Trimming cost V 4 bases and J 5 bases; bases outside gene matches: 8. CDR3 length: 16 residues. Germline V gene sequence: CDR1 SNHLY, CDR2 FYNNEI. The CDR3 here is CASSGASGRAMETQYF. For the CDR3, the DNA is TGTGCCAGCAGTGGGGCTAGCGGGAGGGCCATGGAGACCCAGTACTTC.

This clone was seen just once. This chain uses TRBV27 with TRBJ2-3, with 10 positions matching TRBD1. CDR3 size: 17 residues. Germline V lookup: CDR1 MNHEY, CDR2 SMNVEV (reference sequence). The junction had 6 bases not matched to a gene; V was cut back by 3 bases and J by 0 bases. CDR3 amino acids: CASSFRDRGPSTDTQYF. In DNA, the CDR3 is TGTGCCAGCAGTTTCCGGGACAGGGGCCCCAGCACAGATACGCAGTATTTT.

A few counts support this clone. The V gene is TRBV7-2, the J gene TRBJ1-2; D unclear. The V end lost 6 bases, the J end lost 0 bases, and 11 bases lay between the germline ends. The CDR3 extends over 14 amino acids. Germline V gene sequence: CDR1 SGHTA, CDR2 FQGNSA. The CDR3 loop is CASRPPGTNYGYTF. The CDR3, as DNA: TGTGCCAGCAGACCTCCAGGAACTAACTATGGCTACACCTTC.

The chain uses TRBV28 and TRBJ2-5; 12 nucleotides line up with TRBD2. V dropped 8 bases and J dropped 5; count of bases not matched to a gene: 3. Germline loops: CDR1 MDHEN, CDR2 SYDVKM. This CDR3 region has 13 residues. CDR3 in DNA: TGTGCCAGCCACCTAGCGGGGGGGGAGACCCAGTACTTC. Translated: CASHLAGGETQYF.

Comments on this clone: Its ends do not fully match the called genes, so a read error is possible. V usage is TRBV7-9 and J usage is TRBJ2-3, with 9 bases matching TRBD1. This CDR3 contains 13 residues. CDR1 SEHNR and CDR2 FQNEAQ come from the germline V gene (reference sequence). The chain's CDR3 is CSSSSTDRGTQYF. The CDR3 nucleotides read TGTTCCAGCAGCTCGACGGACAGGGGTACGCAGTATTTT.

The chain combines TRBV9 with TRBJ2-1; 7 bases align to TRBD2. Germline values: CDR1 SGDLS, CDR2 YYNGEE. The V gene end was trimmed by 3 bases and the J gene end by 4 bases; junction bases not matched to a gene: 13. The CDR3 loop spans 17 amino acids. In nucleotides, the CDR3 is TGTGCCAGCAGCGGAGAGACTAGCCGATTAGGTTACAATGAGCAGTTCTTC. This gives the protein CASSGETSRLGYNEQFF.

The rearrangement joins TRBV6-4 to TRBJ2-5; D may be TRBD1 (5 bases). The CDR3 runs to 13 residues. Germline-derived CDR1 and CDR2 are MRHNA and SNTAGT. Trimming cost V 7 bases and J 5 bases, with 14 bases left between them. As DNA, the CDR3 is TGTGCCAGCATCAACAGGCCTCCGGAGACCCAGTACTTC. It specifies CASINRPPETQYF.

This sequence joins TRBV18 and TRBJ2-3, with TRBD2 as a possible D gene (6 bases). This CDR3 spans 17 amino acids. Trimming left V 4 bases short and J 1 base short, with 18 bases between. Germline V gene data show CDR1 as KGHSH and CDR2 as LQKENI. CDR3 in DNA: TGTGCCAGCTCACTCTTACCTCGAGGGGAGGGCACAGATACGCAGTATTTT. Protein sequence: CASSLLPRGEGTDTQYF.

Note on this clone: The junction does not match germline at one end; this may be a read error. This chain uses TRBV10-3 with TRBJ2-4; D gene ambiguous. CDR3 length equals 13 residues. The germline V gene has CDR1 ENHRY and CDR2 SYGVKD. The CDR3 nucleotides are TGTGCCGCCCGGTCGGCAGACAAAAACAGTCAGTACTTC. It yields the protein CAARSADKNSQYF.

This clone was counted once. This chain joins TRBV5-1 and TRBJ1-4; D is possibly TRBD1 (5 bases). In germline, CDR1 is SGHRS, CDR2 YFSETQ. The V and J ends lost 4 bases and 0 bases respectively, with 13 bases between them. This CDR3 is built from 16 residues. The CDR3 nucleotides read TGCGCCAGCAGCCTTGGCGGGGGAACAACTAATGAAAAACTGTTTTTT. It translates to CASSLGGGTTNEKLFF.

This rearrangement joins TRBV5-8 to TRBJ1-4; no definite D call. Deletions cut 4 bases from V and 8 bases from J, with 24 bases between. Germline CDR1 is SGHTS and CDR2 is YDEGEE. The CDR3 spans 17 residues. CDR3 residues: CASSGPTLTGVNEKLFF. In DNA, the CDR3 is TGTGCCAGCAGCGGACCCACGCTAACCGGGGTTAACGAAAAACTGTTTTTT.

The rearrangement links TRBV19 to TRBJ1-1; D not resolved. The CDR3 is 15 amino acids. Deletions cut 6 bases from V and 1 base from J, with 15 bases between. CDR1 is LNHDA, CDR2 SQIVND, per germline (reference sequence). Here the CDR3 DNA reads TGTGCCAGTAGGGGCCTTATCAATACGAACACTGAAGCTTTCTTT. Protein: CASRGLINTNTEAFF. Combining the CDR3 with reference TRBV19 and TRBJ1-1 gives the whole variable domain DGGITQSPKYLFRKEGQNVTLSCEQNLNHDAMYWYRQDPGQGLRLIYYSQIVNDFQKGDIAEGYSVSREKKESFPLTVTSAQKNPTAFYLCASRGLINTNTEAFFGQGTRLTVV.

The chain joins TRBV7-8 to TRBJ2-5; D uncertain. Germline V gene lookup returns CDR1 SGHVS and CDR2 FQNEAQ. This CDR3 contains 11 residues. V was trimmed by 5 bases and J by 3 bases, leaving 4 bases between them. CDR3 DNA sequence: TGTGCCAGCAGCAGAGAAGAGACCCAGTACTTC. Translated, it gives CASSREETQYF.

J is TRBJ2-5 and V is TRBV15; D perhaps matches TRBD2 (5 bases). CDR1 is LNHNV and CDR2 is YYDKDF in the germline V gene (reference sequence). This CDR3 comprises 16 residues. V was trimmed by 0 bases and J by 2 bases, leaving 13 bases between them. CDR3 in amino acids: CATSRDRDYMQETQYF. Written as DNA, the CDR3 is TGTGCCACCAGCAGAGATAGAGACTATATGCAAGAGACCCAGTACTTC.

The genes are TRBV28 and TRBJ2-5; no clear D gene. The germline V gene has CDR1 MDHEN and CDR2 SYDVKM. The CDR3 consists of 13 residues. V lost 8 bases to trimming and J lost 3 bases, with 13 bases between them. CDR3 sequence reads: CASHQPQEETQYF. In nucleotides, the CDR3 is TGTGCCAGCCATCAGCCCCAGGAAGAGACCCAGTACTTC.

Concerning this clone itself: At one boundary the junction diverges from the germline segment, which might be a read error. The gene calls are TRBV5-1 and TRBJ1-2; possibly TRBD1 for D (6 bases). The CDR3 sequence is 16 residues long. Germline CDR1 and CDR2: SGHRS and YFSETQ. The CDR3 sequence is CAGSQTVGGQNYGYTF. CDR3 sequence (DNA): TGCGCCGGCAGTCAAACGGTCGGGGGGCAAAACTATGGCTACACCTTC.

This clone has more than one count but fewer than ten. The chain employs TRBV6-4 and TRBJ2-6, with D tentatively TRBD2 (6 bases). V lost 5 bases and J 1 base, leaving 12 bases between the germline ends. The CDR3 covers 16 residues. Looked up from germline, CDR1 is MRHNA and CDR2 is SNTAGT. CDR3 protein: CASSPDGGSGANVLTF. The CDR3 DNA reads as TGTGCCAGCAGTCCGGATGGGGGGTCTGGGGCCAACGTCCTGACTTTC.

A few counts support this clone. The gene calls are TRBV30 and TRBJ2-1; the match to TRBD1 covers 10 bases. J gave up 6 bases and V 3 bases, and 5 bases lay outside the gene matches. CDR1 is GTSNPN and CDR2 is SVGIG in the germline V gene (reference sequence). The CDR3 consists of 14 residues. The CDR3 is CAWSRDRGSNEQFF. CDR3 DNA: TGTGCCTGGAGCCGGGACAGGGGTTCCAATGAGCAGTTCTTC.

This clone came up once. V usage is TRBV28 and J usage is TRBJ2-7, with TRBD1 as a possible D gene (5 bases). Trimming stripped 6 bases from V and 6 bases from J, with 21 bases between. Germline-derived CDR1 and CDR2 are MDHEN and SYDVKM. The CDR3 has 15 residues. CDR3 loop: CASRPQQEGATEQYF. DNA for the CDR3: TGTGCCAGCAGACCTCAACAGGAAGGAGCTACCGAGCAGTACTTC. Based on the CDR3 plus reference TRBV28 and TRBJ2-7, the full variable domain is DVKVTQSSRYLVKRTGEKVFLECVQDMDHENMFWYRQDPGLGLRLIYFSYDVKMKEKGDIPEGYSVSREKKERFSLILESASTNQTSMYLCASRPQQEGATEQYFGPGTRLTVT.

This chain links TRBV11-3 with TRBJ2-3, with 10 bases aligning to TRBD2. The CDR3 is 16 residues long. From germline, CDR1 is SGHNT and CDR2 YENEEA. With V trimmed by 2 bases and J by 1 base, 3 bases remained unmatched. The CDR3 coding sequence is TGTGCCAGCAGCTTAAGCGGGACTAGCGGCACAGATACGCAGTATTTT. Encoded protein: CASSLSGTSGTDTQYF.

The V call is TRBV7-9, the J call TRBJ2-1, with 8 bases aligning to TRBD2. The CDR3 loop spans 15 amino acids. V lost 5 bases, J lost 9 bases, and 12 bases stayed unmatched. Germline V CDR1 and CDR2: SEHNR, FQNEAQ (reference sequence). CDR3 DNA sequence: TGTGCCAGCAGCAAACCGGGACTAGGTTCCGGTGAGCAGTTCTTC. This translates into CASSKPGLGSGEQFF.

The sample holds one count of this clone. For the CDR3, the DNA is TGTGCCAGTAGTATGGGCAGGGGGCTCACTGAAGCTTTCTTT. This codes for CASSMGRGLTEAFF. The chain couples TRBV19 to TRBJ1-1, with 8 positions matching TRBD1. With 3 bases clipped from V and 4 bases from J, the junction kept 4 bases outside the gene matches. The CDR3 totals 14 residues. Germline values: CDR1 LNHDA, CDR2 SQIVND (reference sequence).

The chain couples TRBV29-1 to TRBJ1-2; the match to TRBD1 covers 7 bases. From germline, CDR1 is SQVTM and CDR2 ANQGSEA. After removal of 2 bases from V and 8 bases from J, the junction contained 14 bases not matched to a gene. The CDR3 totals 15 residues. Written as DNA, the CDR3 is TGCAGCGTTGAACAGGACAGGCTTGGGAGGAACGGCTACACCTTC. Its translation is CSVEQDRLGRNGYTF.

This clone has just a few counts. The chain has TRBV6-4 and TRBJ2-3; 8 nucleotides align to TRBD2. This CDR3 comprises 15 residues. J was trimmed by 2 bases and V by 3 bases; bases with no gene match: 4. Germline V gene data show CDR1 as MRHNA and CDR2 as SNTAGT. This chain's CDR3 is CASSESGGPTDTQYF. CDR3 in DNA: TGTGCCAGCAGTGAGAGCGGGGGCCCCACAGATACGCAGTATTTT.

The rearrangement links TRBV6-6 to TRBJ2-1; D is possibly TRBD2 (7 bases). This CDR3 has 13 residues. With 7 bases removed from V and 7 bases from J, the gap between germline ends came to 14 bases. CDR1 is MNHNY and CDR2 is SVGAGI in the germline V gene (reference sequence). CDR3 sequence (DNA): TGTGCCAGCACCATAGGGGGGGGGAATGAGCAGTTCTTC. Translated: CASTIGGGNEQFF.

The CDR3 protein is CASSQDPRGGADTQYF. CDR3 coding DNA: TGCGCCAGCAGCCAAGATCCTCGTGGAGGTGCAGATACGCAGTATTTT. The V call is TRBV4-3, the J call TRBJ2-3, with D tentatively TRBD2 (5 bases). Germline V gene lookup returns CDR1 LGHNA and CDR2 YSLEER. V was shortened by 0 bases and J by 4 bases, with 14 bases between the two germline ends. This CDR3 contains 16 residues.